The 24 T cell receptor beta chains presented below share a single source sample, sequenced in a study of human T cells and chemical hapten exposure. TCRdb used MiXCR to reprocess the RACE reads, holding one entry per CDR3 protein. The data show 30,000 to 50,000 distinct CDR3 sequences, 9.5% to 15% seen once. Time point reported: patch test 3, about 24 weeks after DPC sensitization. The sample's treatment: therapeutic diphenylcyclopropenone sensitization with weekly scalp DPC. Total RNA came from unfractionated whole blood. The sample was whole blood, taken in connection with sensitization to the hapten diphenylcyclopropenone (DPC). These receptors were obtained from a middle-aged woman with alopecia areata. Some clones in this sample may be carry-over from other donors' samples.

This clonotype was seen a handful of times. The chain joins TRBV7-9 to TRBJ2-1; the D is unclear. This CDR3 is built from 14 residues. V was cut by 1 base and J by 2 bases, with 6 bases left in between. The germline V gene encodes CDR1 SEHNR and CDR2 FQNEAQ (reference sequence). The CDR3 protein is CASSLDGTYNEQFF. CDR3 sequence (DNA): TGTGCCAGCAGCTTAGATGGGACCTACAATGAGCAGTTCTTC. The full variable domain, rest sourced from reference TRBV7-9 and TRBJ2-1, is DTGVSQNPRHKITKRGQNVTFRCDPISEHNRLYWYRQTLGQGPEFLTYFQNEAQLEKSRLLSDRFSAERPKGSFSTLEIQRTEQGDSAMYLCASSLDGTYNEQFFGPGTRLTVL.

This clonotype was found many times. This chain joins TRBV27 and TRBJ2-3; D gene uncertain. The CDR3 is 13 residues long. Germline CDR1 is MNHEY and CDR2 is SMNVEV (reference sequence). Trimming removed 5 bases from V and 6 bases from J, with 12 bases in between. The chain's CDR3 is CASSNAEGDTQYF. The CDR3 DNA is TGTGCCAGCAGTAATGCGGAAGGGGATACGCAGTATTTT.

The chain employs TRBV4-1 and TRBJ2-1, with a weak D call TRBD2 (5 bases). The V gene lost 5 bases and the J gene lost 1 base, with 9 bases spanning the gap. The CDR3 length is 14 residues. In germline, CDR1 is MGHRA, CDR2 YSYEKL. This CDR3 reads CASSRTPSYNEQFF. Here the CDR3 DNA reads TGCGCCAGCAGCAGGACTCCGTCCTACAATGAGCAGTTCTTC.

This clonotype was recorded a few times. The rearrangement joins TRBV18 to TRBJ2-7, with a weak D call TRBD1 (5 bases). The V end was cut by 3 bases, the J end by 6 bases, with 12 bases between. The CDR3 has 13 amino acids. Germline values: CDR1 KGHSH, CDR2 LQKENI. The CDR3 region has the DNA TGTGCCAGCTCACCCCCAGGGCAGGGCGAGCAGTACTTC. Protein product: CASSPPGQGEQYF. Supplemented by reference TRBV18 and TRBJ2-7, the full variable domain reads NAGVMQNPRHLVRRRGQEARLRCSPMKGHSHVYWYRQLPEEGLKFMVYLQKENIIDESGMPKERFSAEFPKEGPSILRIQQVVRGDSAAYFCASSPPGQGEQYFGPGTRLTVT.

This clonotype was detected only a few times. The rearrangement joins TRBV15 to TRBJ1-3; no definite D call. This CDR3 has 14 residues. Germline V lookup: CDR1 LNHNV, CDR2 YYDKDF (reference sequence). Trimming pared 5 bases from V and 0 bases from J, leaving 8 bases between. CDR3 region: CATSHGPSGNTIYF. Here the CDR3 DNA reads TGTGCCACCAGCCACGGCCCCTCTGGAAACACCATATATTTT.

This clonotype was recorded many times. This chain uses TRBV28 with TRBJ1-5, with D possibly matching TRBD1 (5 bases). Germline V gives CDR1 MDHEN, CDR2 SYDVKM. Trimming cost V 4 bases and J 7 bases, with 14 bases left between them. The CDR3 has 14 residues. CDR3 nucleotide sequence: TGTGCCAGCAGTTGGCGGGGGACCCCCCAGCCCCAGCATTTT. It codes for CASSWRGTPQPQHF.

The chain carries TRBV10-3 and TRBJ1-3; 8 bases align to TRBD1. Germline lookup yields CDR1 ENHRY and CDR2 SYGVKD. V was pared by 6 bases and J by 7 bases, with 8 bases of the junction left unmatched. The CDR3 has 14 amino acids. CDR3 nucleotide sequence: TGTGCCATCAGCGGGACAGGCGATCGGAACACCATATATTTT. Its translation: CAISGTGDRNTIYF.

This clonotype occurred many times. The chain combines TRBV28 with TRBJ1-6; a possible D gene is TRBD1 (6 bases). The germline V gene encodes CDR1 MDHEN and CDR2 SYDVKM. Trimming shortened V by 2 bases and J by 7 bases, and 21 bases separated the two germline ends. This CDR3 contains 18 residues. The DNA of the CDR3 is TGTGCCAGCAGTTTACCACCCCCCTGGGGGCCGGGAAATTCACCCCTCCACTTT. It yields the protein CASSLPPPWGPGNSPLHF. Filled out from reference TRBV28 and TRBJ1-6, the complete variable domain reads DVKVTQSSRYLVKRTGEKVFLECVQDMDHENMFWYRQDPGLGLRLIYFSYDVKMKEKGDIPEGYSVSREKKERFSLILESASTNQTSMYLCASSLPPPWGPGNSPLHFGNGTRLTVT.

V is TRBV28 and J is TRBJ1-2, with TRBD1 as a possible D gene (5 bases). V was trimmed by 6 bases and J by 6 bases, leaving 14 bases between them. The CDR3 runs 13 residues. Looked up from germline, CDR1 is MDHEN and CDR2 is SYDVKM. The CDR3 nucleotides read TGTGCCAGCAGGGGCCGGGGCGGAGATGGCTACACCTTC. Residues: CASRGRGGDGYTF.

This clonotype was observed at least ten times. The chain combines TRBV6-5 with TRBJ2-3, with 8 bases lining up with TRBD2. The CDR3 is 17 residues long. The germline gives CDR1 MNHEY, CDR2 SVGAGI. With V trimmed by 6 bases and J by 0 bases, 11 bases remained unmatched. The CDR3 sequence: CASRVPGGRRSTDTQYF. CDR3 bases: TGTGCCAGCAGGGTACCGGGGGGGCGACGAAGCACAGATACGCAGTATTTT.

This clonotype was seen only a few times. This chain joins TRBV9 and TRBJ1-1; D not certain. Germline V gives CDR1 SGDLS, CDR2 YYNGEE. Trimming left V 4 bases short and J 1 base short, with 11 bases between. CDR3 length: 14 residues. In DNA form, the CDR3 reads TGTGCCAGCAGCCCCCTCGACACGAACACTGAAGCTTTCTTT. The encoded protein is CASSPLDTNTEAFF.

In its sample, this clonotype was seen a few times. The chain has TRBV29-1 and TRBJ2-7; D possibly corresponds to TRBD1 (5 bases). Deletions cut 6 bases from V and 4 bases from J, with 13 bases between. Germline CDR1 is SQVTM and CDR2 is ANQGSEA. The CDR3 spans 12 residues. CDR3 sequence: CSVKIQGYEQYF. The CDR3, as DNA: TGCAGCGTGAAGATCCAGGGATACGAGCAGTACTTC.

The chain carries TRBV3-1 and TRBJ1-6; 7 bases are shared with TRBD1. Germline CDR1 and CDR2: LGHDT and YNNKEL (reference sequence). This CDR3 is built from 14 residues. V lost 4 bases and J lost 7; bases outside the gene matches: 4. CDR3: CASSRRQGNSPLHF. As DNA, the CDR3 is TGTGCCAGCAGCCGCCGACAGGGAAATTCACCCCTCCACTTT.

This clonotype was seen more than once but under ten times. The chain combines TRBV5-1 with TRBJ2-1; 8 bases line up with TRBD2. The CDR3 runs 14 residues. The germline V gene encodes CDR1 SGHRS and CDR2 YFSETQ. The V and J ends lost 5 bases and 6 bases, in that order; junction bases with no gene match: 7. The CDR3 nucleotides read TGCGCCAGCAGAGCCGGGACTAGAACCAATGAGCAGTTCTTC. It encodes CASRAGTRTNEQFF.

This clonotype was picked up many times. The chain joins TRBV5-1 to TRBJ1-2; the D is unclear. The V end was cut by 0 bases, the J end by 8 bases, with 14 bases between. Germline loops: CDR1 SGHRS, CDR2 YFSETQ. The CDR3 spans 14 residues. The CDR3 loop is CASSLEEGLGGYTF. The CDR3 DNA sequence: TGCGCCAGCAGCTTGGAGGAAGGCCTAGGAGGCTACACCTTC.

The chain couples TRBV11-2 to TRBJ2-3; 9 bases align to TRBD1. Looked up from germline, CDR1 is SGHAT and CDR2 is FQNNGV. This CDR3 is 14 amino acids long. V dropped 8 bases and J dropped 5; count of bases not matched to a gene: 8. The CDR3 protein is CASQTGQGKDTQYF. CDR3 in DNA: TGTGCCAGCCAAACGGGACAGGGAAAAGATACGCAGTATTTT.

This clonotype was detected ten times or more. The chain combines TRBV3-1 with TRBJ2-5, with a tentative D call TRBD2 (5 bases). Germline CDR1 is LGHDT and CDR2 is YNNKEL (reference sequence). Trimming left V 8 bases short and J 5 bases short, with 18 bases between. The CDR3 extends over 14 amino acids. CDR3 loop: CASSGKGVRETQYF. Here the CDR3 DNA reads TGTGCCAGCTCCGGGAAGGGAGTCCGGGAGACCCAGTACTTC.

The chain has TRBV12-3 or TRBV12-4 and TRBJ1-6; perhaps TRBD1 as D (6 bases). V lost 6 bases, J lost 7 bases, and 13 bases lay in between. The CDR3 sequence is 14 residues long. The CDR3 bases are TGTGCCAGCAGGCAGGACAGAGCAAATTCACCCCTCCACTTT. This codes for CASRQDRANSPLHF.

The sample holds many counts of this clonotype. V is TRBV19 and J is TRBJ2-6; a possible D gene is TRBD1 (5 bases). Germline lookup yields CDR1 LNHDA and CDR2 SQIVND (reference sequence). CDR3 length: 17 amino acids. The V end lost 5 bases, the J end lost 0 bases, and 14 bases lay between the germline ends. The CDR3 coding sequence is TGTGCCAGTAGTGATAGGGGCTACCGCTCTGGGGCCAACGTCCTGACTTTC. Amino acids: CASSDRGYRSGANVLTF.

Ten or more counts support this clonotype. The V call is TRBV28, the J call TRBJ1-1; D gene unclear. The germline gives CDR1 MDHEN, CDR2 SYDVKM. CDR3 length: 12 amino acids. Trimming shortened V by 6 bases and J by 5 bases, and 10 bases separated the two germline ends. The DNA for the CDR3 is TGTGCCAGCAGCATTCTCGGGACTGAAGCTTTCTTT. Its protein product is CASSILGTEAFF.

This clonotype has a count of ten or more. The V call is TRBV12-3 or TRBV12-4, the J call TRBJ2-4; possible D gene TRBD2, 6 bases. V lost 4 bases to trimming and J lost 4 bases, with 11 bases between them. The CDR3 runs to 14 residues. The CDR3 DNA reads TGTGCCAGCAGTTGGAGGGACCGAAAAAACATTCAGTACTTC. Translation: CASSWRDRKNIQYF.

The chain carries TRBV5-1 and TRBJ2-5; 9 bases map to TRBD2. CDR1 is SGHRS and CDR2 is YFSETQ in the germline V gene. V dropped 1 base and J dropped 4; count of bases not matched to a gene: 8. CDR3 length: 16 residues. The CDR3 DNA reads TGCGCCAGCAGCTTGTCTGGACTAGCGAGTCGAGAGACCCAGTACTTC. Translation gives CASSLSGLASRETQYF.

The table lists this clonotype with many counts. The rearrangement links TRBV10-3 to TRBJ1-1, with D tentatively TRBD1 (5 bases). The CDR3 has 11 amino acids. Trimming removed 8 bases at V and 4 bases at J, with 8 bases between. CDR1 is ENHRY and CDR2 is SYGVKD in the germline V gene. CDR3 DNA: TGTGCCATCCGGGGGGTCACTGAAGCTTTCTTT. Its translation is CAIRGVTEAFF.

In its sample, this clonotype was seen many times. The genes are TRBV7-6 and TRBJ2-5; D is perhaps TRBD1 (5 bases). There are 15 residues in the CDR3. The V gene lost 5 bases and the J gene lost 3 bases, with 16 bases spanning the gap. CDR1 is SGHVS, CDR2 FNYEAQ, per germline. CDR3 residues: CASSTRLQGKETQYF. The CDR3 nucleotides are TGTGCCAGCAGCACTCGACTCCAGGGAAAAGAGACCCAGTACTTC.